The rows below give T cell receptor beta chains drawn from one sample of a study of T cells in localized non-small cell lung cancer. Produced via immunoSEQ multiplex PCR; TCRdb's table is partial and in-frame only. The table has 86,000 or so clones, 84% seen once. The starting material was peripheral blood, obtained before any cancer treatment. These receptors were collected from a man aged 40 to 70 with stage I lung adenocarcinoma. Each CDR3 is given with its conserved first and last residue.

j_call,v_call,cdr3_aa
TRBJ1-1,TRBV6-5,CASSDDGMNTEAFF
TRBJ2-7,TRBV2,CASTSVWQTLNTYEQYF
TRBJ1-5,TRBV27,CASSLDGGNQPQHF
TRBJ1-4,TRBV28,CASSITPRGKRGEKLFF
TRBJ2-4,TRBV13,CASSFQGLGNIQYF
TRBJ2-2,TRBV5-1,CASSLYPGNTGELFF
TRBJ2-1,TRBV5-6,CASNPLVGLAHEQFF
TRBJ1-2,TRBV5-1,CASSPRVVGRADYGYTF
TRBJ1-2,TRBV19,CASSANRHRDGYTF
TRBJ1-1,TRBV7-6,CASSLRGGVNTEAFF
TRBJ2-7,TRBV7-9,CASSYGQPSYEQYF
TRBJ2-3,TRBV2,CASSVVDTQYF
TRBJ2-1,TRBV21-1,CASSTISGGSSYNEQFF
TRBJ2-4,TRBV6-5,CASSYSMVGKGNIQYF
TRBJ1-1,TRBV11-1,CASRPPGAGAEAFF
TRBJ1-2,TRBV5-1,CASSLAPGDVYGYTF
TRBJ2-3,TRBV6-5,CASSYGRDTQYF
TRBJ1-5,TRBV30,CAWGRSGQFNQPQHF
TRBJ1-2,TRBV5-5,CASSTGQAMTLYGYTF
TRBJ2-7,TRBV15,CATSRSSEGGYEQYF
TRBJ1-2,TRBV5-4,CASSLAGANYGYTF
TRBJ2-5,TRBV4-1,CASSQEGLISYQETQYF
TRBJ1-2,TRBV6-5,CASSYDSRLNYGYTF
TRBJ2-1,TRBV7-9,CASSLMSGNEQFF
TRBJ2-3,TRBV6-4,CASSDSGGATDTQYF
TRBJ2-1,TRBV11-2,CASSPGLTSYNEQFF
TRBJ2-3,TRBV5-6,CASSPDRGQMGTDTQYF
TRBJ1-4,TRBV19,CASRLLGQGNEKLFF
TRBJ2-7,TRBV19,CASSIDPLGQGLIGQYF
TRBJ1-5,TRBV19,CASSIAREVNQPQHF
TRBJ2-7,TRBV5-1,CASSGDRGGYEQYF
TRBJ2-7,TRBV19,CASSIAGHEGYEQYF
TRBJ2-1,TRBV10-1,CASRGEPRYNEQFF
TRBJ1-2,TRBV7-9,CASSLQGANDGYTF
TRBJ1-5,TRBV6-1,CASVGQGVLNQPQHF
TRBJ2-5,TRBV4-1,CASGKPGTSRENQYF
TRBJ1-4,TRBV19,CASSPPNEKLFF
TRBJ1-1,TRBV27,CASNERGGLGTEAFF
TRBJ1-5,TRBV7-9,CASSLTMGPDQPQHF
TRBJ2-3,TRBV6-1,CASSDGASRRGTDTQYF
TRBJ1-5,TRBV6-5,CASSPQWLEPQHF
TRBJ1-5,TRBV7-9,CASSGPGTAFNQPQHF
TRBJ2-1,TRBV7-3,CASSLRQVGLAGGYNEQFF
TRBJ1-5,TRBV25-1,CASRGDSANQPQHF
TRBJ1-2,TRBV28,CASSPGQGLFSNYGYTF
TRBJ1-1,TRBV11-2,CASSAGQGFTEAFF
TRBJ1-4,TRBV10-3,CAISPGTGRSELFF
TRBJ1-5,TRBV19,CASSIPFGQGRRSNQPQHF
TRBJ1-1,TRBV19,CASSSRTGGARAEAFF
TRBJ2-1,TRBV7-7,CASSPARASEQFF
TRBJ1-4,TRBV18,CASSPPTDPNEKLFF
TRBJ2-7,TRBV7-6,CASSSPGTGSKQYF
TRBJ2-7,TRBV7-8,CASSSQTSGSTYEQYF
TRBJ1-5,TRBV29-1,CSVEVQGNQPQHF
TRBJ1-4,TRBV28,CASTKILPLKLFF
TRBJ2-7,TRBV6-6,CASSLDSRGYEQYF
TRBJ2-2,TRBV2,CASRSTGALDGELFF
TRBJ2-5,TRBV9,CASTPGNRETQYF
TRBJ2-7,TRBV27,CASSFILAGLDEQYF